These 5 T cell receptor beta chains came from one sample sequenced in a study of T cell changes during pregnancy in multiple sclerosis. The protocol was immunoSEQ multiplex PCR, while the TCRdb copy is restricted to in-frame clones and leaves out a portion. The sample holds 84,000 or so clones; about 94% are singletons and the top ten take roughly 2.5%. The sequenced sample was peripheral blood, obtained in the third trimester of pregnancy. The origin of the receptors is a female donor with multiple sclerosis, enrolled in a pregnancy study.

This rearrangement joins TRBV7-9 to TRBJ1-2; TRBD1 agrees at 7 bases. The CDR3 sequence is 13 residues long. The ends lost 5 bases at V and 8 bases at J; junction bases unmatched: 8. The germline gives CDR1 SEHNR, CDR2 FQNEAQ (reference sequence). CDR3 sequence reads: CASSPGGTEGYTF. The CDR3 nucleotides are TGTGCCAGCAGCCCAGGGGGGACGGAGGGCTACACCTTC.

The rearrangement uses TRBV18 and TRBJ1-2, with TRBD1 as a possible D gene (6 bases). With 0 bases removed from V and 8 bases from J, the gap between germline ends came to 13 bases. There are 14 residues in the CDR3. Germline V gives CDR1 KGHSH, CDR2 LQKENI. The CDR3 sequence: CASSPPLLGGGYTF. The CDR3 nucleotides are TGTGCCAGCTCACCACCGCTGCTAGGGGGAGGCTACACCTTC.

The CDR3 DNA follows: TGTGCCAGCAGCTTAACGGGGGGACCTTACAATGAGCAGTTCTTC. Translating it yields CASSLTGGPYNEQFF. V and J are TRBV7-3 and TRBJ2-1; D may be TRBD2 (6 bases). Germline V gene lookup returns CDR1 SGHTA and CDR2 FQGTGA. The CDR3 is made up of 15 amino acids. Between the trimmed V and J ends, which lost 0 bases and 4 bases, there was a span of 10 bases. The full variable domain, with the rest looked up from reference TRBV7-3 and TRBJ2-1, is GAGVSQTPSNKVTEKGKYVELRCDPISGHTALYWYRQSLGQGPEFLIYFQGTGAADDSGLPNDRFFAVRPEGSVSTLKIQRTERGDSAVYLCASSLTGGPYNEQFFGPGTRLTVL.

V and J are TRBV16 and TRBJ1-4, with D possibly being TRBD1 (6 bases). V was clipped by 6 bases and J by 0 bases, with 14 bases between them. CDR3 length equals 16 residues. Germline V gene lookup returns CDR1 KGHSY and CDR2 FQNENV. CDR3 amino acids: CASSRGQPATNEKLFF. The DNA for the CDR3 is TGTGCCAGCAGTCGAGGACAGCCTGCAACTAATGAAAAACTGTTTTTT.

This chain uses TRBV25-1 with TRBJ2-7, with 7 bases matching TRBD1. The CDR3 sequence is 15 residues long. J lost 5 bases, V lost 5 bases, and 12 bases had no gene match. The V gene's germline CDR1 is MGHDK and CDR2 SYGVNS. The CDR3 reads CASSLSWAGQDEQYF. The CDR3 DNA is TGTGCCAGCAGTTTGTCCTGGGCCGGACAGGACGAGCAGTACTTC.